This TCR beta chain was sequenced in a study of shared clonotypes between healthy human individuals. Germline V CDR1 and CDR2: ENHRY, SYGVKD. The CDR3 has 13 residues. J gave up 7 bases and V 6 bases, and 6 bases lay outside the gene matches. The data were produced by immunoSEQ multiplex PCR, yet TCRdb's version contains in-frame clones alone and is incomplete. Of 170,000 or so clones listed, around 63% are singletons. This receptor was taken from a man between 25 and 39 years old in good health. The specimen sequenced was memory CD4+ T cells sorted from blood. As to subset: CD45RA-negative fraction. V usage is TRBV10-3 and J usage is TRBJ2-1, with 7 bases aligning to TRBD2. CDR3 in amino acids: CAIRGTKGNEQFF. The CDR3 DNA reads TGTGCCATCAGGGGGACTAAGGGAAATGAGCAGTTCTTC.